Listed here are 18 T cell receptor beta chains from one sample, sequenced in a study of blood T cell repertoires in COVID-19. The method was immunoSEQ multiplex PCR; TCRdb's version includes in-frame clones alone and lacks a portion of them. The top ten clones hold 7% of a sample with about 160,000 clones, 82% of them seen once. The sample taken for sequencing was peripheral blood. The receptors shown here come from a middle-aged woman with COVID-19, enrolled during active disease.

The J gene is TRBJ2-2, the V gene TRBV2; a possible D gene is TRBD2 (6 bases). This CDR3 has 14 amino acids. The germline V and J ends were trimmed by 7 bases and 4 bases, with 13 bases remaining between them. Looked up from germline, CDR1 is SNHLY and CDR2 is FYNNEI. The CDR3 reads CASNPGLLTGELFF. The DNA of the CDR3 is TGTGCCAGCAATCCGGGACTCCTCACCGGGGAGCTGTTTTTT. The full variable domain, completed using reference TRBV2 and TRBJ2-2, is EPEVTQTPSHQVTQMGQEVILRCVPISNHLYFYWYRQILGQKVEFLVSFYNNEISEKSEIFDDQFSVERPDGSNFTLKIRSTKLEDSAMYFCASNPGLLTGELFFGEGSRLTVL.

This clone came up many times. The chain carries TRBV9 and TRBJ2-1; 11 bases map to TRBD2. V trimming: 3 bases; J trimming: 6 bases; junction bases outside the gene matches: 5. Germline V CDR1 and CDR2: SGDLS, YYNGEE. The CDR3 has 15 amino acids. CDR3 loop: CASSETGTSGNEQFF. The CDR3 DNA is TGTGCCAGCAGCGAAACCGGGACTAGCGGCAATGAGCAGTTCTTC.

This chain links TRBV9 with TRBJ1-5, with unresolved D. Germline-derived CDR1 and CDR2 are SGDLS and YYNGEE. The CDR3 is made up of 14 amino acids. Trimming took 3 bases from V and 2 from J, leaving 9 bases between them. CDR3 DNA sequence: TGTGCCAGCAGCGGTGGTTTAGGCAATCAGCCCCAGCATTTT. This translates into CASSGGLGNQPQHF.

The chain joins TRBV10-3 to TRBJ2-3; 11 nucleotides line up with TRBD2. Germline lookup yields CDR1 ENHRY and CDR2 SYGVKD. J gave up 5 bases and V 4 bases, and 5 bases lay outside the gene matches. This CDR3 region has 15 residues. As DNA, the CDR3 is TGTGCCATCAGTGTTAGCGGGGGGGGAGGAGATACGCAGTATTTT. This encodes CAISVSGGGGDTQYF.

The CDR3 nucleotides are TGTGCCAGCAGTCCCTCGACCGTAGCGGTGTACAATGAGCAGTTCTTC. The encoded protein is CASSPSTVAVYNEQFF. V gene TRBV28 combines with J gene TRBJ2-1; the D gene is possibly TRBD2 (6 bases). Germline V gene sequence: CDR1 MDHEN, CDR2 SYDVKM. V was pared by 5 bases and J by 4 bases, with 18 bases between. The CDR3 contains 16 residues.

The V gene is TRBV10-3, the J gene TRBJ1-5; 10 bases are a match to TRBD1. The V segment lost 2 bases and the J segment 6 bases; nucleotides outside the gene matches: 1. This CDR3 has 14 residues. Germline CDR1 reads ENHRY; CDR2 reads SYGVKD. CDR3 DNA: TGTGCCATCAGTGAGGGACAGGGGGTTCAGCCCCAGCATTTT. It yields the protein CAISEGQGVQPQHF.

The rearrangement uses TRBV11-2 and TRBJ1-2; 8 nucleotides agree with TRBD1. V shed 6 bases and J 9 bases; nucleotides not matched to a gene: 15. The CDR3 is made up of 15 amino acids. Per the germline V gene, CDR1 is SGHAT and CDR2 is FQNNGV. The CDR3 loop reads CASSPMDRVVRSYTF. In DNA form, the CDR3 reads TGTGCCAGCAGTCCCATGGACAGGGTTGTTAGGAGCTACACCTTC.

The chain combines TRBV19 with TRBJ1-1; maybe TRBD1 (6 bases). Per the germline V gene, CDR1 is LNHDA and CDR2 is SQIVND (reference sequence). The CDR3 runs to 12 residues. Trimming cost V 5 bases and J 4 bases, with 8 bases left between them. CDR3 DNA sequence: TGTGCCAGTAGTTGGGGGCCCACTGAAGCTTTCTTT. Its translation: CASSWGPTEAFF.

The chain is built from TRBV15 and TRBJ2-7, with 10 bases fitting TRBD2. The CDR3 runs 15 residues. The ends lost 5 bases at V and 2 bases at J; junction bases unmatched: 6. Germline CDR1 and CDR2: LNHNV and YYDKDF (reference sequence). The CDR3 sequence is CATSVGLAETYEQYF. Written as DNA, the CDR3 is TGTGCCACCAGCGTCGGACTAGCGGAAACCTACGAGCAGTACTTC.

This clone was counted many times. In DNA, the CDR3 is TGTGCCAGCAGCCGGCTAGGGGGCCAAGAGACCCAGTACTTC. Translated, it gives CASSRLGGQETQYF. The V gene is TRBV5-5, the J gene TRBJ2-5, with D perhaps matching TRBD1 (6 bases). CDR3 length: 14 amino acids. Deletions cut 4 bases from V and 1 base from J, with 11 bases between. Germline CDR1 is SGHKS and CDR2 is YYEKEE (reference sequence).

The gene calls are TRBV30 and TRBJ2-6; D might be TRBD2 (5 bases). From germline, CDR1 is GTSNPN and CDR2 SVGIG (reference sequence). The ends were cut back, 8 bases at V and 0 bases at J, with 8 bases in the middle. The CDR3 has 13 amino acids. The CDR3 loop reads CARGLSGANVLTF. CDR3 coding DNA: TGTGCCCGCGGGCTCTCTGGGGCCAACGTCCTGACTTTC. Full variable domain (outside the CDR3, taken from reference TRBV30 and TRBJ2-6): SQTIHQWPATLVQPVGSPLSLECTVEGTSNPNLYWYRQAAGRGLQLLFYSVGIGQISSEVPQNLSASRPQDRQFILSSKKLLLSDSGFYLCARGLSGANVLTFGAGSRLTVL.

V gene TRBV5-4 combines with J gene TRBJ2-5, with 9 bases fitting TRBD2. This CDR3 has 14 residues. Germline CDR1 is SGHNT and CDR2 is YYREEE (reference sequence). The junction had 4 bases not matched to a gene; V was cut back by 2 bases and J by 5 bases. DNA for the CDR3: TGTGCCAGCAGCTTTTCTAGCGGGATTGAGACCCAGTACTTC. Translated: CASSFSSGIETQYF.

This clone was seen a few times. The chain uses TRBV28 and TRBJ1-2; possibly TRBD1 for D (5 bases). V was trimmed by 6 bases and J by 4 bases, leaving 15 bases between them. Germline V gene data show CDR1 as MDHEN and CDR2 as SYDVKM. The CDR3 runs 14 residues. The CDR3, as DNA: TGTGCCAGCAGCCTCGGGGGGTATATCTATGGCTACACCTTC. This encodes CASSLGGYIYGYTF.

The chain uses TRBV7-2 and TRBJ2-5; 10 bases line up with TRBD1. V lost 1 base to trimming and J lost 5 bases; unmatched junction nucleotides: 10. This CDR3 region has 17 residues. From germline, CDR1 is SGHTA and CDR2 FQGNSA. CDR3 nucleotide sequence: TGTGCCAGCAGCTTAGTCAAAGCGGGACAGGGGCGGGAGACCCAGTACTTC. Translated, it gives CASSLVKAGQGRETQYF.

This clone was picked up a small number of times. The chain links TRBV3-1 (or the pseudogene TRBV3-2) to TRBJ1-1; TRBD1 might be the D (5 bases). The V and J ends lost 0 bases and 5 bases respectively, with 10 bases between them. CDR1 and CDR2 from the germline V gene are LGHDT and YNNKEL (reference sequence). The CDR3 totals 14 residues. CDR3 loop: CASSQDQEGTEAFF. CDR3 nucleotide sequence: TGTGCCAGCAGCCAAGATCAGGAGGGGACTGAAGCTTTCTTT.

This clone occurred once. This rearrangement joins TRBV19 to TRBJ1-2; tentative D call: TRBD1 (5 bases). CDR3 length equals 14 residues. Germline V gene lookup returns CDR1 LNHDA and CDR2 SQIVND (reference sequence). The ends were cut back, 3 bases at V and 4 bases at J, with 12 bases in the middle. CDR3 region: CASSMWQGLYGYTF. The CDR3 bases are TGTGCCAGTAGTATGTGGCAGGGCCTCTATGGCTACACCTTC.

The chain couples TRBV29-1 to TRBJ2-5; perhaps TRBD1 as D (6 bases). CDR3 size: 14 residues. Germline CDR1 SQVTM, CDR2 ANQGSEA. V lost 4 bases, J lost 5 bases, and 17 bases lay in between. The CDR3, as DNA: TGCAGCGTTGTTGGGGGCCGGGGTGGCGAGACCCAGTACTTC. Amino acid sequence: CSVVGGRGGETQYF.

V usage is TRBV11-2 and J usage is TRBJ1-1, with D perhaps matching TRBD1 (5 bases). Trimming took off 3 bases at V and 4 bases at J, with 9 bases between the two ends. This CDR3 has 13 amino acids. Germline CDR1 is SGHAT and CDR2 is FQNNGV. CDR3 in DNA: TGTGCCAGCAGCTTCCAGGGTCCCACTGAAGCTTTCTTT. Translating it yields CASSFQGPTEAFF.